The present entry profiles one T cell receptor (beta chain) with its context. Antigen specificity is unknown. V dropped 2 bases and J dropped 0 bases, with 11 bases sitting between them. Germline V gene lookup returns CDR1 KGHSH and CDR2 LQKENI. This CDR3 has 16 amino acids. The record originates from a study of CD8 T cells in ankylosing spondylitis. Overall study findings and caveats: From matched ankylosing spondylitis synovial fluid, disease-linked clones were reportedly recovered at significantly enriched levels.

Making the TCR beta libraries involved quantitative 5'-RACE with molecular barcodes. TCRdb used MiXCR to reprocess the 5' RACE reads, holding one entry per CDR3 protein. The sample contains under 150,000 distinct CDR3 sequences, about 13% of which appear only once. This TCR was sampled from a female donor with ankylosing spondylitis or in good health (not recorded which). The V call is TRBV18, the J call TRBJ1-5; the D is unclear. The sequencing input was blood, either unsorted or a sorted T cell fraction (not recorded which). CDR3 in amino acids: CASSPVAKDSNQPQHF. CDR3 nucleotide sequence: TGTGCCAGCTCACCAGTTGCCAAAGATAGCAATCAGCCCCAGCATTTT.